This T cell receptor beta chain derives from a study of T-cell reconstitution after alpha-beta-depleted transplantation in children. The CDR3 extends over 15 amino acids. Per the germline V gene, CDR1 is DFQATT and CDR2 is SNEGSKA (reference sequence). V lost 6 bases and J lost 13, with 28 bases in between. Preparation of the TCRbeta library used unique molecular identifiers. TCRdb called the PCR reads again in MiXCR, with one record for every CDR3 protein. Among 450,000 to 550,000 distinct CDR3 sequences listed, more than 9.5% were seen once. The sequence was obtained from a female patient aged 2-15 years who had a stem cell transplant for aplastic anemia, so the T cells may come from the graft donor. This chain connects TRBV20-1 to TRBJ2-1; possibly TRBD2 for D (6 bases). Specimen: PBMCs, mostly from graft donor cells, collected 180 days after TCRalphabeta/CD19-depleted stem cell transplant. The CDR3, as DNA: TGCAGTGCCCGAGAGCCATCCCCCGTGATCGGGAGCCAGTTCTTC. As protein: CSAREPSPVIGSQFF.